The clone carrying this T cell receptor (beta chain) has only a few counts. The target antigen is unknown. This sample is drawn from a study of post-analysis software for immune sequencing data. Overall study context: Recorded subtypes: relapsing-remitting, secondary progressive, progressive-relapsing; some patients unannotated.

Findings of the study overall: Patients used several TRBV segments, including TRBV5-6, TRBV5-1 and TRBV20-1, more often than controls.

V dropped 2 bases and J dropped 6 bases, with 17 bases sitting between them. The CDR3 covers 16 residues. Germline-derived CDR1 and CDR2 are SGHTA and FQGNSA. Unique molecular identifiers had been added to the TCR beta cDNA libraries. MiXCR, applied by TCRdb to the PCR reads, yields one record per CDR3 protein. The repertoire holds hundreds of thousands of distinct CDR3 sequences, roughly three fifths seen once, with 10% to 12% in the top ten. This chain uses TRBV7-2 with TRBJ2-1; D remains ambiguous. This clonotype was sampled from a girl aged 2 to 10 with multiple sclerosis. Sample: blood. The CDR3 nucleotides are TGTGCCAGCAGCTTATCCCTTCGCCTGTACGGCAATGAGCAGTTCTTC. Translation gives CASSLSLRLYGNEQFF.